This entry describes one TCR beta chain. This clonotype was counted at least ten times. Its specific antigen is unknown. One base away there is no much larger clone; base qualities are not given. Library preparation used 5' RACE. Sequencing was carried out with a NextSeq 500. The TCR library protocol attached unique molecular identifiers to individual cDNA molecules to correct for sequencing error and PCR bias. Sequencing covered both TCR alpha and beta chains, and within each sample the abundances of alpha and beta sequences were tightly co-correlated. The original methods were these. Decombinator V4 was used to annotate the V gene, J gene and CDR3 of the TCR sequences. Expanded TCRs were defined as changing significantly between any two time points under a Poisson model with p below 0.0001. TCR abundances were normalised to the total number of TCRs sequenced in each sample and reported as counts per million. A search of VDJdb, accessed on 1 November 2021, was run for TCRs annotated to CMV, EBV and SARS-CoV-2, with TCRs annotated for multiple antigens excluded. TCRdb trimmed the raw reads at Q25, called clones with MiXCR and kept productive beta chains. One record per CDR3 amino acid sequence lists the most common genes and DNA. The V and J calls were not made by the authors but by TCRdb's processing. Here the sample has around 80,000 distinct CDR3 sequences; roughly 12% occur a single time. The ten most abundant clones make up around 3.7% of the sample.

The data were obtained in a study of early T cells in non-severe SARS-CoV-2 infection (dated by TCRdb to about 2021). Looking at the study overall: Because TCR sequencing relied on bulk RNA taken from unsorted whole blood, pairing of alpha and beta chains was not possible. The research as a whole found: VDJdb matching was skewed toward anti-spike CD8 responses, so virus-specific expansions were likely underestimated and private and CD4 specificities were missed.

This was a case-control study nested in a cohort of healthcare workers in London, UK, who had nasopharyngeal swab PCR tests and blood samples taken every week. Healthcare workers were recruited during the week of the UK lockdown, between 23 and 31 March 2020, and followed weekly for up to roughly 15 weeks. The sequencing input was whole blood. The receptor's source is an adult who was a healthcare worker with PCR-confirmed SARS-CoV-2 infection or an uninfected control (not recorded which).

The CDR3 amino acid sequence is: CASSFGGRGGEQFF. The nucleotide sequence is TGTGCCAGCAGCTTCGGCGGGAGGGGTGGTGAGCAGTTCTTC. The receptor chain draws on TRBV7-3 and TRBJ2-1; 9 central nucleotides agree with TRBD2. Trimming leaves V shorter by 3 bases and J shorter by 9 bases, with the junction holding 6 bases beyond the gene matches. CDR1 and CDR2 (SGHTA, FQGTGA) derive from the germline V gene. From the cysteine up to the phenylalanine, the CDR3 has a length of 14 residues. Of the read, only the CDR3 DNA is kept; its 42 bases are in frame from base 1. The CDR3, completed at both ends by the reference TRBV7-3 and TRBJ2-1 genes, gives the full variable domain GAGVSQTPSNKVTEKGKYVELRCDPISGHTALYWYRQSLGQGPEFLIYFQGTGAADDSGLPNDRFFAVRPEGSVSTLKIQRTERGDSAVYLCASSFGGRGGEQFFGPGTRLTVL.